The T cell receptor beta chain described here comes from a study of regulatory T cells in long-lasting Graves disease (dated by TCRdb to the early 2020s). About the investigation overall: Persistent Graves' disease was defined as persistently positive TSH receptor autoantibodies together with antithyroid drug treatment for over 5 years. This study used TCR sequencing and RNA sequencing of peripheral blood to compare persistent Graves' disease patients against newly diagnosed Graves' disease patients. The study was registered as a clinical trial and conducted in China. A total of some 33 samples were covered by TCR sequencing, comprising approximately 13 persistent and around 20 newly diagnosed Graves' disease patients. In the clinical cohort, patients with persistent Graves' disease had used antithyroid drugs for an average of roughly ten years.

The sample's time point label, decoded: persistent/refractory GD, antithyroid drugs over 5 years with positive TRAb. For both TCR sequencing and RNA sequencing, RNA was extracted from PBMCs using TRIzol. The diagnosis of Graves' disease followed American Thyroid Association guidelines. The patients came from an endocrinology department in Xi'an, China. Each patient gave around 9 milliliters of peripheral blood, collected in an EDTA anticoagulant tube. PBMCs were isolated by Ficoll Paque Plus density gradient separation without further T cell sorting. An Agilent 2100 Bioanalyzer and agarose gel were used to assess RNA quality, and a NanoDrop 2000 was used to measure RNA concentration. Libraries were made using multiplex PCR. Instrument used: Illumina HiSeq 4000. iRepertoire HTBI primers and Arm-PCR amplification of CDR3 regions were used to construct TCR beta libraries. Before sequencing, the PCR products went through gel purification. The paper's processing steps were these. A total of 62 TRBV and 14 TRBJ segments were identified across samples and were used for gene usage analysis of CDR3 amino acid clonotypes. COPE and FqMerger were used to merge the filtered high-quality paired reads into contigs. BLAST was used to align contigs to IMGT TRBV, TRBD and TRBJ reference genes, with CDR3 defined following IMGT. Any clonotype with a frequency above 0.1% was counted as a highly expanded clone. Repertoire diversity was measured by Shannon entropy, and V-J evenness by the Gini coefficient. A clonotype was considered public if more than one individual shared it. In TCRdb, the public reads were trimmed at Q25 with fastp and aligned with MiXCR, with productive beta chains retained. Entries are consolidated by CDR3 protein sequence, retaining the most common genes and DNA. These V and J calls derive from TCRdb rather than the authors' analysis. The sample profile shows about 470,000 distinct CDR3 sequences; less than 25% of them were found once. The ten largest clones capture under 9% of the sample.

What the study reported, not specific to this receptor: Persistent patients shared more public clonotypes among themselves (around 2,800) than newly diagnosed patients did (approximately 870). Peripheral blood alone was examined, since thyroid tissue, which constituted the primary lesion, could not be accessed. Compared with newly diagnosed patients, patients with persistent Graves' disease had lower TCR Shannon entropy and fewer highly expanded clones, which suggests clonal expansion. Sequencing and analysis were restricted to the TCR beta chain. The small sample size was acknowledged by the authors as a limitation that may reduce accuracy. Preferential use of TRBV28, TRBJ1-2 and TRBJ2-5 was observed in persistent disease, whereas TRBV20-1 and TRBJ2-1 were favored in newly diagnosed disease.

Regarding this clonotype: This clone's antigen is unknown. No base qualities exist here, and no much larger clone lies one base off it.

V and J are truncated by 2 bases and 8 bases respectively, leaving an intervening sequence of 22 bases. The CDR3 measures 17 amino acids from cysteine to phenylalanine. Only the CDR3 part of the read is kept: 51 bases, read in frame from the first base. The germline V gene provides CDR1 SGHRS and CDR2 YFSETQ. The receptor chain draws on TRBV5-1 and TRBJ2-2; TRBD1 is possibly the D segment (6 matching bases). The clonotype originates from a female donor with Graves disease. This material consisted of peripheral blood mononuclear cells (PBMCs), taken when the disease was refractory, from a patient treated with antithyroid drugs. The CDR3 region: CASSFDPQRKQGGELFF. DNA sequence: TGCGCCAGCAGCTTCGATCCGCAGAGGAAGCAGGGGGGGGAGCTGTTTTTT.